This T cell receptor beta chain was identified during a study of CD8 T cells in ankylosing spondylitis. Findings and caveats of the study: Within matched ankylosing spondylitis synovial fluid, disease-linked clones were reportedly significantly enriched. For ankylosing spondylitis blood, a TCR beta motif of under ten highly homologous variants appeared characteristic.

It was by quantitative 5'-RACE with molecular barcodes that TCR beta libraries were made. One entry per CDR3 protein, called by TCRdb with MiXCR from the 5' RACE reads. The sample contains about 420,000 distinct CDR3 sequences, around 22% of which appear only once. The CDR3 runs to 13 residues. The V and J ends lost 2 bases and 4 bases respectively, with 9 bases between them. Germline CDR1 is SGHRS and CDR2 is YFSETQ. Notes on this clonotype: The antigen remains undetermined.

The sample was blood, either unsorted or a sorted T cell fraction (not recorded which). The chain employs TRBV5-1 and TRBJ2-5, with D perhaps matching TRBD1 or TRBD2 (6 bases each). This TCR was sampled from a male donor with ankylosing spondylitis. This chain's CDR3 is CASSFRGLETQYF. CDR3 DNA: TGCGCCAGCAGCTTCCGGGGGCTAGAGACCCAGTACTTC.